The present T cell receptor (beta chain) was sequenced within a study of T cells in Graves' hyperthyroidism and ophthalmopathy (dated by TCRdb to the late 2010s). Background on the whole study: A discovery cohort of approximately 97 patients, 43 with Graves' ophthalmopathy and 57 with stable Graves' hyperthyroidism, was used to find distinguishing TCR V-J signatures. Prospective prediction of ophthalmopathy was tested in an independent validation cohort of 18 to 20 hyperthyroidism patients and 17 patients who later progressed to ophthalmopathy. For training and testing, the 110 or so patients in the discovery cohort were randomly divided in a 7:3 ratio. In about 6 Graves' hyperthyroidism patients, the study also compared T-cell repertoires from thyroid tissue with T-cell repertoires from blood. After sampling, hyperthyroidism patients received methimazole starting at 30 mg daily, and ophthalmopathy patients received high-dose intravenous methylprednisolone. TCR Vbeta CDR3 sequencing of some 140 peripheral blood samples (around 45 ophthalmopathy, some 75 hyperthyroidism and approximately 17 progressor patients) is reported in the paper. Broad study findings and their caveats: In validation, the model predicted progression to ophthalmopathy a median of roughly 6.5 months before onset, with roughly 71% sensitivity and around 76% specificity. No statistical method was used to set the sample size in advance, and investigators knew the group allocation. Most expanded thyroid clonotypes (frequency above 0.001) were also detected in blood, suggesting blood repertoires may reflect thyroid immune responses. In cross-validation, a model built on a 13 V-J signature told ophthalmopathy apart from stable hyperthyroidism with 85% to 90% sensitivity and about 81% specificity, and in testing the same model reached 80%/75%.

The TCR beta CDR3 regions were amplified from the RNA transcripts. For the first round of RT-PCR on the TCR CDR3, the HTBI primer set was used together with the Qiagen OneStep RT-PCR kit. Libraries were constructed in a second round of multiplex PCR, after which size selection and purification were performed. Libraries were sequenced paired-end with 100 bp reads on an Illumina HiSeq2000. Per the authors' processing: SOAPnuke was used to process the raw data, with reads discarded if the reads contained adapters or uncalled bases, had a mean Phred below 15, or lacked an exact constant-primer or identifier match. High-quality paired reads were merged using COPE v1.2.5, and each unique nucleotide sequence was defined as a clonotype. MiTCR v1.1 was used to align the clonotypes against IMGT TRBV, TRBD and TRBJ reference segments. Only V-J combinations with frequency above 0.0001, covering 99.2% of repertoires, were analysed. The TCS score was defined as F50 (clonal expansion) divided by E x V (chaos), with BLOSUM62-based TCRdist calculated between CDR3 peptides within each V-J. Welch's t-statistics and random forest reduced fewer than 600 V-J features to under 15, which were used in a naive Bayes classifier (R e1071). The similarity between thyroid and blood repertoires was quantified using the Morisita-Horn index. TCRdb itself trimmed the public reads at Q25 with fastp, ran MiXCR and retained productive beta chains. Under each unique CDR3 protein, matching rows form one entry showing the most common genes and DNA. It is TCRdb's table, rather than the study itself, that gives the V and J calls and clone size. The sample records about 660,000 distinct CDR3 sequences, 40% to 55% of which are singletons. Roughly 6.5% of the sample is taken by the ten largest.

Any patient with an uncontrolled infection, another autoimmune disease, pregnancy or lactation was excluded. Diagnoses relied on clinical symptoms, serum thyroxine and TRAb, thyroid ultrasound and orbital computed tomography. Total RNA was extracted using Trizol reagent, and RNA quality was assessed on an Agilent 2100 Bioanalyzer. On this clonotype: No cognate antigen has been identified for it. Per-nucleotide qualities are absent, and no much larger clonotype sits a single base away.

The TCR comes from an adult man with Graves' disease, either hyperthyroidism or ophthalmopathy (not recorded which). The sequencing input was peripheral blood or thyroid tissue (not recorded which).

The nucleotide sequence reads as follows: TGTGCCAGCAGTTACTCCGGGACAGGCATATCCTATGGCTACACCTTC. Its translation reads: CASSYSGTGISYGYTF. Here the chain combines TRBV6-5 and TRBJ1-2; TRBD1 matches 8 bases in the middle. V is trimmed back by 0 bases and J by 4 bases, and the junction contains 7 bases that no gene match accounts for. Via the germline V gene, CDR1 is MNHEY and CDR2 SVGAGI. The CDR3 numbers 16 residues from cysteine through phenylalanine. Of all the DNA, just the CDR3 is kept, 48 bases in frame from base 1.